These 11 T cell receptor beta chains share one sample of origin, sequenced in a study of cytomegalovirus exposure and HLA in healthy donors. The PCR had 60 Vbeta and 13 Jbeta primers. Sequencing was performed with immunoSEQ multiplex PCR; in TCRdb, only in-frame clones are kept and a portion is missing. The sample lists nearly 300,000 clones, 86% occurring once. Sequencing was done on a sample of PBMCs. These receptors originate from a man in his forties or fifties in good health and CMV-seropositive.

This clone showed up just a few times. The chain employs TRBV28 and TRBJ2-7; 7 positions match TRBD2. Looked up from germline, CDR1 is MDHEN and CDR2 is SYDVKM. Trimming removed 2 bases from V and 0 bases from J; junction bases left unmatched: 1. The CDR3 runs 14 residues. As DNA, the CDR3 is TGTGCCAGCAGTTTAACGGGGGGCTCCTACGAGCAGTACTTC. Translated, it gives CASSLTGGSYEQYF.

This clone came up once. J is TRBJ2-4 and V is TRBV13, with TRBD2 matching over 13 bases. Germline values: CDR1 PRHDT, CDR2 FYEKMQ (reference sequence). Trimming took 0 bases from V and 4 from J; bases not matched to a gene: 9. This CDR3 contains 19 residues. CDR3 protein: CASSLGLGLAGVWKNIQYF. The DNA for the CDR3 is TGTGCCAGCAGCTTAGGCCTAGGACTAGCGGGAGTTTGGAAAAACATTCAGTACTTC. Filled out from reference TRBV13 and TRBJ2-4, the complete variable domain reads AAGVIQSPRHLIKEKRETATLKCYPIPRHDTVYWYQQGPGQDPQFLISFYEKMQSDKGSIPDRFSAQQFSDYHSELNMSSLELGDSALYFCASSLGLGLAGVWKNIQYFGAGTRLSVL.

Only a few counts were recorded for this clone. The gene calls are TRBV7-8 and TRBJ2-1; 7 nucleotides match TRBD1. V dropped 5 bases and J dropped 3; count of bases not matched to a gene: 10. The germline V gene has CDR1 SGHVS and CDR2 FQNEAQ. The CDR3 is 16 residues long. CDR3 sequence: CASSGYTGVRYNEQFF. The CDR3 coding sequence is TGTGCCAGCAGCGGCTATACAGGGGTACGCTACAATGAGCAGTTCTTC.

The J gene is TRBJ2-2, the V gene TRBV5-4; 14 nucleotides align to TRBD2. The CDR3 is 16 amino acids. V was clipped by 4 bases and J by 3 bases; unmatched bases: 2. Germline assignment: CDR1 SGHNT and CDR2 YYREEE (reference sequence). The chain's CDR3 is CASSRGLAGDTGELFF. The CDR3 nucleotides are TGTGCCAGCAGCCGGGGACTAGCGGGAGACACCGGGGAGCTGTTTTTT. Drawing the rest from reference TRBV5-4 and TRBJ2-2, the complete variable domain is ETGVTQSPTHLIKTRGQQVTLRCSSQSGHNTVSWYQQALGQGPQFIFQYYREEENGRGNFPPRFSGLQFPNYSSELNVNALELDDSALYLCASSRGLAGDTGELFFGEGSRLTVL.

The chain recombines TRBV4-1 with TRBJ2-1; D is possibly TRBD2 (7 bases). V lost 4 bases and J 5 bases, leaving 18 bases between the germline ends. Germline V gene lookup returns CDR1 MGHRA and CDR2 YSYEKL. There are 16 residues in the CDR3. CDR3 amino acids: CASSPQGGGVDNEQFF. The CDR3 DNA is TGCGCCAGCAGCCCACAGGGTGGGGGGGTCGACAATGAGCAGTTCTTC.

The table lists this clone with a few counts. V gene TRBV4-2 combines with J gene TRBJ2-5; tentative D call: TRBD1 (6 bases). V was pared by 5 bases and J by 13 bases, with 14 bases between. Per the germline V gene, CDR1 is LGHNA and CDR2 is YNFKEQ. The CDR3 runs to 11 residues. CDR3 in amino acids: CASSSQGIAYF. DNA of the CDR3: TGTGCCAGCAGCTCGCAGGGGATAGCGTACTTC.

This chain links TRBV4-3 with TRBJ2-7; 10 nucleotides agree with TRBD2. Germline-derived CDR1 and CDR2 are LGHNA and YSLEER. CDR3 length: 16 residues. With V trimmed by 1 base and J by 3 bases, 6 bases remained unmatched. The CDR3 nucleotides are TGCGCCAGCAGCCAAGCCCTAGCGGGAGTGTTCTACGAGCAGTACTTC. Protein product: CASSQALAGVFYEQYF.

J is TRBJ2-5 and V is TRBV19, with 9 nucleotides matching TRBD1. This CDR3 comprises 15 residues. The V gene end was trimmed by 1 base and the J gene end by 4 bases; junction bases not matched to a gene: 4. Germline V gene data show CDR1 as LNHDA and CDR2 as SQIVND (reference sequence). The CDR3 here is CASSIAGTGRETQYF. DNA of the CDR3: TGTGCCAGTAGTATAGCTGGGACAGGGAGAGAGACCCAGTACTTC.

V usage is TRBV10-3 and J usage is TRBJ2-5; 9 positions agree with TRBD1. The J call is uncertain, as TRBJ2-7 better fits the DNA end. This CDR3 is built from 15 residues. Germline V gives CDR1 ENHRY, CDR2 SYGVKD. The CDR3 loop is CAISPRTGVLHEQYF. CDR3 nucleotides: TGTGCCATCAGCCCCCGGACAGGGGTCTTACACGAGCAGTACTTC.

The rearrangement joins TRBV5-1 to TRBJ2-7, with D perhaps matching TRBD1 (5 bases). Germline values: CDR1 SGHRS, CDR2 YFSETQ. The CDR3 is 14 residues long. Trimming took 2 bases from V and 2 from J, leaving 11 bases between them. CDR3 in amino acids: CASSFKGPPYEQYF. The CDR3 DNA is TGCGCCAGCAGCTTTAAGGGGCCCCCCTACGAGCAGTACTTC. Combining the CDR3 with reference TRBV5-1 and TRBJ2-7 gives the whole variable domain KAGVTQTPRYLIKTRGQQVTLSCSPISGHRSVSWYQQTPGQGLQFLFEYFSETQRNKGNFPGRFSGRQFSNSRSEMNVSTLELGDSALYLCASSFKGPPYEQYFGPGTRLTVT.

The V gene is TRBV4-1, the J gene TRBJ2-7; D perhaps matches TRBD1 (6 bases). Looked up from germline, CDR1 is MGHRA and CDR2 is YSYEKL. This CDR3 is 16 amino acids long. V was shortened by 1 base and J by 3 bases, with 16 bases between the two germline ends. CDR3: CASSQVGSGVGYEQYF. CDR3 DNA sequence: TGCGCCAGCAGCCAAGTGGGCTCAGGGGTCGGCTACGAGCAGTACTTC.